The table lists the clone carrying this TCR beta chain with a few counts. Its specificity is not known. The CDR3 spans 15 residues. V trimming: 4 bases; J trimming: 6 bases; junction bases outside the gene matches: 8. Germline lookup yields CDR1 SEHNR and CDR2 FQNEAQ (reference sequence). This sample was included in a study of molecular identifiers for immune sequencing clone quantification. With listed TCR primers and previously described methods, bulk TCR libraries were prepared. MiXCR, run by TCRdb on the PCR reads, gives a single entry per CDR3 protein. This table holds approximately 590,000 distinct CDR3 sequences, 25% found once. Study results and caveats: In naive cells, clones above 20 RNA copies held under 1% of molecules, whereas in effector cells they held over 98%. Underestimation of highly expanded clone sizes could arise where identical TCR molecules share a barcode.

Sorted cell numbers of roughly 18,000 to 1,000,000, with 10%, 30% or 50% RNA, served as input for naive CD8 libraries. The specimen sequenced was naive CD8+ T cells from blood, with Jurkat cell RNA spiked in. The subset was: FACS-sorted CD8+CD4-CCR7+CD45RA+ naive T cells. V is TRBV7-9 and J is TRBJ1-4, with 7 nucleotides matching TRBD1. The sequence was collected from a human donor in good health. Some libraries in this study had Jurkat cell RNA spiked in. CDR3 nucleotides: TGTGCCAGCAGCTCCGGACAGGTATTTGATGAAAAACTGTTTTTT. Translated, it gives CASSSGQVFDEKLFF.